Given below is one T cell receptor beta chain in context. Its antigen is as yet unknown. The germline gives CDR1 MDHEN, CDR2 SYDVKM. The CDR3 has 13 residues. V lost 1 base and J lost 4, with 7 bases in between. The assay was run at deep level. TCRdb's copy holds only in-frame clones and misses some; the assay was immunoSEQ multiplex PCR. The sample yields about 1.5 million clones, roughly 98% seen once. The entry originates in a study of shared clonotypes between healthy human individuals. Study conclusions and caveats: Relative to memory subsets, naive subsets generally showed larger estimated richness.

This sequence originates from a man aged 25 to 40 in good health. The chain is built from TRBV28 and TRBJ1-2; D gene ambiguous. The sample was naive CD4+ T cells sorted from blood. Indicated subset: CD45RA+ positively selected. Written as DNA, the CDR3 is TGTGCCAGCAGTTTATTAGGGCTCTATGGCTACACCTTC. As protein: CASSLLGLYGYTF.